The 9 T cell receptor beta chains below all came from one sample that was sequenced in a study of neurological immune-mediated disorders. One entry per CDR3 protein results from TCRdb running MiXCR on the 5' RACE reads. Of nearly 30,000 distinct CDR3 sequences listed, 12% are singletons. Specimen: PBMCs. These receptor sequences come from a woman aged 60-70 years in good health.

Many counts were recorded for this clonotype. This chain uses TRBV6-5 with TRBJ2-3, with a possible D match to TRBD2 (6 bases). Deletions cut 6 bases from V and 2 bases from J, with 18 bases between. The V gene's germline CDR1 is MNHEY and CDR2 SVGAGI. The CDR3 has 16 amino acids. The CDR3 DNA sequence: TGTGCCAGCAGACCTGGGGGGACCCTTACCACAGATACGCAGTATTTT. Residues: CASRPGGTLTTDTQYF.

This clonotype was seen many times. The genes are TRBV5-1 and TRBJ1-5; perhaps TRBD1 as D (6 bases). The V end lost 0 bases, the J end lost 3 bases, and 13 bases lay between the germline ends. Germline assignment: CDR1 SGHRS and CDR2 YFSETQ. The CDR3 length is 16 residues. The CDR3 coding sequence is TGCGCCAGCAGCTTGGGAACAGGGAATGACAATCAGCCCCAGCATTTT. It codes for CASSLGTGNDNQPQHF.

This clonotype was recorded many times. The chain is built from TRBV7-2 and TRBJ2-3; 10 positions match TRBD1. Germline lookup yields CDR1 SGHTA and CDR2 FQGNSA. This CDR3 comprises 15 residues. The junction had 4 bases not matched to a gene; V was cut back by 4 bases and J by 3 bases. CDR3 amino acids: CASSWTGGRTDTQYF. The CDR3 nucleotides read TGTGCCAGCAGCTGGACAGGGGGGAGGACAGATACGCAGTATTTT.

At least ten counts were recorded for this clonotype. The rearrangement uses TRBV9 and TRBJ1-6; D perhaps matches TRBD1 (5 bases). The ends were cut back, 0 bases at V and 10 bases at J, with 11 bases in the middle. The germline V gene has CDR1 SGDLS and CDR2 YYNGEE. The CDR3 is 14 amino acids. CDR3 DNA: TGTGCCAGCAGCGTAGATGGGGCCGACTCACCCCTCCACTTT. As protein: CASSVDGADSPLHF.

This clonotype was seen many times. The chain couples TRBV10-3 to TRBJ2-5; possible D gene TRBD1, 5 bases. Trimming removed 2 bases at V and 7 bases at J, with 17 bases between. This CDR3 region has 15 residues. CDR1 ENHRY and CDR2 SYGVKD come from the germline V gene. CDR3 sequence reads: CAISEKGPAMGTQYF. CDR3 in DNA: TGTGCCATCAGTGAGAAGGGGCCGGCGATGGGGACCCAGTACTTC.

Many counts were recorded for this clonotype. The J gene is TRBJ1-1, the V gene TRBV5-1, with D maybe TRBD1 (6 bases). Germline-derived CDR1 and CDR2 are SGHRS and YFSETQ. The V gene lost 4 bases and the J gene lost 5 bases, with 12 bases spanning the gap. The CDR3 has 13 residues. As DNA, the CDR3 is TGCGCCAGCAGCCTGGTGAGGGGGACTGAAGCTTTCTTT. Translation gives CASSLVRGTEAFF.

This clonotype was counted at least ten times. This chain uses TRBV18 with TRBJ1-5; 7 bases agree with TRBD1. The CDR3 consists of 13 residues. V lost 5 bases to trimming and J lost 5 bases; unmatched junction nucleotides: 3. Germline values: CDR1 KGHSH, CDR2 LQKENI. DNA of the CDR3: TGTGCCAGCTCAGACAGGGCTTATCAGCCCCAGCATTTT. Its protein is CASSDRAYQPQHF.

This clonotype was counted at least ten times. The chain joins TRBV12-3 or TRBV12-4 to TRBJ1-3, with 9 nucleotides matching TRBD1. V lost 5 bases and J lost 4; bases outside the gene matches: 3. The CDR3 spans 14 residues. The CDR3 spells CASSNRGPGNTIYF. DNA of the CDR3: TGTGCCAGCAGTAACAGGGGGCCCGGAAACACCATATATTTT.

This clonotype was picked up many times. The CDR3 is CASTEGIFANYGYTF. The CDR3 DNA sequence: TGTGCCAGCACGGAGGGGATATTCGCTAACTATGGCTACACCTTC. The chain has TRBV7-9 and TRBJ1-2, with D tentatively TRBD1 (5 bases). Germline V gives CDR1 SEHNR, CDR2 FQNEAQ (reference sequence). V dropped 7 bases and J dropped 0 bases, with 15 bases sitting between them. The CDR3 runs to 15 residues.